This TCR beta chain was captured in a study of blood T cell repertoires in COVID-19. Generated by immunoSEQ multiplex PCR, the TCRdb table keeps only in-frame clones and is missing some. The sample contains approximately 180,000 clones, around nine tenths of which appear only once. CDR3 size: 14 residues. Trimming stripped 1 base from V and 1 base from J, with 7 bases between. The germline CDR1 and CDR2 sequences are SGHTA and FQGTGA. The V and J genes are TRBV7-3 and TRBJ1-2; D gene unclear. Sequenced material: peripheral blood. The sequence came from a man between 45 and 60 years old with acute or convalescent COVID-19. In DNA, the CDR3 is TGTGCCAGCAGCTTAAGTTCCGGTAACTATGGCTACACCTTC. Translating it yields CASSLSSGNYGYTF.